The clone carrying this T cell receptor beta chain was counted only a few times. Its antigen remains unknown. This sample is drawn from a study of cytomegalovirus exposure and HLA in healthy donors. Study information: Roughly 80 million unique TCRs from HLA-typed donors were held in an early data release.

Study-level findings and limits: A later analysis appeared to link common viral pathogens to several of the most significant clusters.

PCR primers comprised 60 Vbeta and 13 Jbeta primers. Clones were read by immunoSEQ multiplex PCR, and TCRdb kept only the in-frame ones, dropping some. The table records tens of thousands of clones, 60% to 85% of them present only once. The sequence was obtained from a male donor in good health and CMV-seropositive. Source material: PBMCs.

For the CDR3, the DNA is TGTGCCAGCAGTGGACAGGGAAGCTATGGCTACACCTTC. Translating it yields CASSGQGSYGYTF. This chain joins TRBV2 and TRBJ1-2, with 7 bases lining up with TRBD1. Germline V gene lookup returns CDR1 SNHLY and CDR2 FYNNEI. V lost 4 bases to trimming and J lost 4 bases; unmatched junction nucleotides: 3. The CDR3 is made up of 13 amino acids.